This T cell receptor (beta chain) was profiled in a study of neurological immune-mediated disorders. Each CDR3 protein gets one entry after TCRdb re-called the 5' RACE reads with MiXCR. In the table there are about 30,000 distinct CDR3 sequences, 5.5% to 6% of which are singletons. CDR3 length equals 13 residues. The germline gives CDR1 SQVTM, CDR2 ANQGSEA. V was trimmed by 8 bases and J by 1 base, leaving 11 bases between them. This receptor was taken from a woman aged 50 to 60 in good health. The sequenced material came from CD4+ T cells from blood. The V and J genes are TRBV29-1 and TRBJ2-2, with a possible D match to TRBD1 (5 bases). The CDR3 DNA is TGCAGCAGGCTGCAGGGGAACACCGGGGAGCTGTTTTTT. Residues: CSRLQGNTGELFF.